This is a list of T cell receptor beta chains from one sample in a study of CD8 T cells in Susac syndrome. TCRdb called the immunoSEQ multiplex PCR reads again in MiXCR, with one record for every CDR3 protein. In the table there are approximately 160,000 distinct CDR3 sequences, 85% to 95% of which are singletons. Source material: CD4+ T cells from PBMCs. Receptors originate from a human donor with multiple sclerosis. Each CDR3 is given with its conserved first and last residue. The D gene is left open where the match is weak. The size field is filled for only some rows; it gives once, few, many or a size class.

CDR3nt: TGTGCCAGCAGCTTCGGGCTTGGGTCCGCCGCGAACACCGGGGAGCTGTTTTTT
CDR3aa: CASSFGLGSAANTGELFF
d_gene: -
v_gene: TRBV5-6
abundance: -
j_gene: TRBJ2-2

CDR3nt: TGTGCCAGCAGTTCGGGACAGGTCCTCTCCAGCAATCAGCCCCAGCATTTT
CDR3aa: CASSSGQVLSSNQPQHF
d_gene: TRBD1
v_gene: TRBV28
abundance: -
j_gene: TRBJ1-5

CDR3nt: TGTGCCAGCTCACCGACAGGGCTCGGCGGTTCACCCCTCCACTTT
CDR3aa: CASSPTGLGGSPLHF
d_gene: TRBD1
v_gene: TRBV18
abundance: -
j_gene: TRBJ1-6

CDR3nt: TGTGCCAGCAGTGGGCCGGGACAGGCTGAAGCTTTCTTT
CDR3aa: CASSGPGQAEAFF
d_gene: TRBD1
v_gene: TRBV2
abundance: -
j_gene: TRBJ1-1

CDR3nt: TGTGCCAGCAGTTTTCCTGGGGGGCTAGACCAGCCCCAGCATTTT
CDR3aa: CASSFPGGLDQPQHF
d_gene: -
v_gene: TRBV28
abundance: -
j_gene: TRBJ1-5

CDR3nt: TGCGCCAGCACCGGACCTCCCTCTGGAAACACCATATATTTT
CDR3aa: CASTGPPSGNTIYF
d_gene: -
v_gene: TRBV23-1
abundance: -
j_gene: TRBJ1-3

CDR3nt: TGTGCCAGCAGTTTGGGGACAAGCGGGGGGGGCGAGCAGTTCTTC
CDR3aa: CASSLGTSGGGEQFF
d_gene: TRBD2
v_gene: TRBV28
abundance: -
j_gene: TRBJ2-1

CDR3nt: TGCGCCACCCCGGGACAGGGGGACTCTGGGGCCAACGTCCTGACTTTC
CDR3aa: CATPGQGDSGANVLTF
d_gene: TRBD1
v_gene: TRBV10-2
abundance: once
j_gene: TRBJ2-6

CDR3nt: TGCAGTGCTCAGAGACTAGCGGGAGGGACGCGGGAGCAGTTCTTC
CDR3aa: CSAQRLAGGTREQFF
d_gene: TRBD2
v_gene: TRBV20-1
abundance: -
j_gene: TRBJ2-1

CDR3nt: TGCAGCGTTACCGACAGGGGAAGGGGTCGGAACACTGAAGCTTTCTTT
CDR3aa: CSVTDRGRGRNTEAFF
d_gene: TRBD1
v_gene: TRBV29-1
abundance: -
j_gene: TRBJ1-1

CDR3nt: TGCGCCAGCAGCCAAGGGGGGGGGCTTCCCCCCTCTGGGGCCAACGTCCTGACTTTC
CDR3aa: CASSQGGGLPPSGANVLTF
d_gene: -
v_gene: TRBV4-3
abundance: -
j_gene: TRBJ2-6

CDR3nt: TGTGCCATCAGTGACCATAGCGGGGGGCCATCCTACGAGCAGTACTTC
CDR3aa: CAISDHSGGPSYEQYF
d_gene: TRBD2
v_gene: TRBV10-3
abundance: -
j_gene: TRBJ2-7

CDR3nt: TGCAGTGCTAGAGGAAGCTTTTGGGGTAATGACTATGGCTACACCTTC
CDR3aa: CSARGSFWGNDYGYTF
d_gene: -
v_gene: TRBV20-1
abundance: -
j_gene: TRBJ1-2